This is a list of T cell receptor beta chains from one sample in a study of shared clonotypes between healthy human individuals. Method: immunoSEQ multiplex PCR; TCRdb's copy keeps in-frame clones and lacks some. This table holds about a million clones, about 80% found once. The specimen was memory CD4+ T cells from PBMCs. These TCRs come from a man aged 18 to 30 in good health. Some clones in this sample may be carry-over from other donors' samples. Both conserved end residues are part of each CDR3. Fields, in order: clone size, J gene, D gene, V gene, CDR3 protein, CDR3 DNA. The D gene is left open where the match is weak. Some rows have no size entry. The others give once, few or many, or a class for an expanded clone.

clone_size: NA; j_call: TRBJ2-7; d_call: NA; v_call: TRBV28; cdr3_aa: CASSRNGAYEQYF; cdr3_nt: TGTGCCAGCAGTCGTAATGGGGCCTACGAGCAGTACTTC
clone_size: NA; j_call: TRBJ2-1; d_call: TRBD1; v_call: TRBV11-2; cdr3_aa: CASSQDRTAHEQFF; cdr3_nt: TGTGCCAGCAGCCAGGACAGGACCGCCCATGAGCAGTTCTTC
clone_size: few; j_call: TRBJ2-3; d_call: NA; v_call: TRBV7-3; cdr3_aa: CASSPRREDTQYF; cdr3_nt: TGTGCCAGCAGCCCCCGCCGAGAGGATACGCAGTATTTT
clone_size: NA; j_call: TRBJ2-2; d_call: NA; v_call: TRBV5-1; cdr3_aa: CASSTRTPRGELFF; cdr3_nt: TGCGCCAGCAGCACCAGGACCCCCCGGGGGGAGCTGTTTTTT
clone_size: NA; j_call: TRBJ2-1; d_call: TRBD2; v_call: TRBV19; cdr3_aa: CASSINAGTTTYNEQFF; cdr3_nt: TGTGCCAGTAGTATAAACGCCGGGACTACGACCTACAATGAGCAGTTCTTC
clone_size: NA; j_call: TRBJ1-2; d_call: NA; v_call: TRBV28; cdr3_aa: CASSSPPLNYGYTF; cdr3_nt: TGTGCCAGCAGCTCTCCCCCTCTTAACTATGGCTACACCTTC
clone_size: NA; j_call: TRBJ2-7; d_call: TRBD2; v_call: TRBV11-2; cdr3_aa: CASSLGLAGPYEQYF; cdr3_nt: TGTGCCAGCAGCTTAGGACTAGCGGGGCCCTACGAGCAGTACTTC
clone_size: once; j_call: TRBJ2-1; d_call: TRBD2; v_call: TRBV2; cdr3_aa: CASSGPGGPGAGQFF; cdr3_nt: TGTGCCAGCAGTGGACCGGGAGGGCCGGGCGCAGGGCAGTTCTTC
clone_size: NA; j_call: TRBJ1-1; d_call: NA; v_call: TRBV6-5; cdr3_aa: CASGRKGSMNTEAFF; cdr3_nt: TGTGCCAGCGGTCGTAAGGGGTCTATGAACACTGAAGCTTTCTTT
clone_size: NA; j_call: TRBJ2-7; d_call: TRBD2; v_call: TRBV15; cdr3_aa: CATSREGGRGYEQYF; cdr3_nt: TGTGCCACCAGCAGAGAAGGCGGGAGAGGTTACGAGCAGTACTTC
clone_size: NA; j_call: TRBJ2-1; d_call: NA; v_call: TRBV5-1; cdr3_aa: CASSLNRVHEQFF; cdr3_nt: TGCGCCAGCAGCTTGAATAGGGTTCATGAGCAGTTCTTC
clone_size: NA; j_call: TRBJ1-1; d_call: NA; v_call: TRBV30; cdr3_aa: CGVGTEAFF; cdr3_nt: TGTGGCGTTGGCACTGAAGCTTTCTTT
clone_size: NA; j_call: TRBJ2-7; d_call: NA; v_call: TRBV27; cdr3_aa: CASSLSTSSYEQYF; cdr3_nt: TGTGCCAGCAGTTTGTCCACGTCGTCCTACGAGCAGTACTTC
clone_size: NA; j_call: TRBJ2-7; d_call: TRBD2; v_call: TRBV6-6; cdr3_aa: CASSYFTSGLPYEQYF; cdr3_nt: TGTGCCAGCAGTTACTTCACTAGCGGGCTGCCCTACGAGCAGTACTTC
clone_size: NA; j_call: TRBJ2-5; d_call: NA; v_call: TRBV2; cdr3_aa: CAGHPDKPGTQYF; cdr3_nt: TGTGCCGGTCACCCCGACAAACCGGGGACCCAGTACTTC
clone_size: NA; j_call: TRBJ2-6; d_call: NA; v_call: TRBV19; cdr3_aa: CASSVGDGGANVLTF; cdr3_nt: TGTGCCAGTAGTGTCGGGGACGGTGGGGCCAACGTCCTGACTTTC
clone_size: NA; j_call: TRBJ1-1; d_call: TRBD1; v_call: TRBV5-4; cdr3_aa: CASSAGGNTEAFF; cdr3_nt: TGTGCCAGCAGCGCAGGGGGGAACACTGAAGCTTTCTTT
clone_size: NA; j_call: TRBJ2-7; d_call: TRBD1; v_call: TRBV7-2; cdr3_aa: CASSLWAGGTYEQYF; cdr3_nt: TGTGCCAGCAGCTTATGGGCAGGGGGAACCTACGAGCAGTACTTC
clone_size: NA; j_call: TRBJ1-1; d_call: NA; v_call: TRBV6-1; cdr3_aa: CASIQGGNTEAFF; cdr3_nt: TGTGCCAGCATCCAAGGTGGGAACACTGAAGCTTTCTTT
clone_size: NA; j_call: TRBJ1-1; d_call: NA; v_call: TRBV7-9; cdr3_aa: CASSLAVGGSNTEAFF; cdr3_nt: TGTGCCAGCAGCTTAGCTGTGGGGGGCAGTAACACTGAAGCTTTCTTT
clone_size: NA; j_call: TRBJ2-7; d_call: NA; v_call: TRBV18; cdr3_aa: CASSVEGQSSYEQYF; cdr3_nt: TGTGCCAGCTCCGTAGAAGGACAGAGCTCCTACGAGCAGTACTTC
clone_size: few; j_call: TRBJ2-3; d_call: TRBD1; v_call: TRBV18; cdr3_aa: CASSPRGQGLDTQYF; cdr3_nt: TGTGCCAGCTCACCACGGGGACAGGGGCTAGATACGCAGTATTTT
clone_size: NA; j_call: TRBJ1-3; d_call: NA; v_call: TRBV15; cdr3_aa: CATSSLLWGDSGNTIYF; cdr3_nt: TGTGCCACCAGCAGCCTATTGTGGGGTGACTCTGGAAACACCATATATTTT
clone_size: once; j_call: TRBJ1-2; d_call: NA; v_call: TRBV5-1; cdr3_aa: CASSTGLGGLGGYTF; cdr3_nt: TGCGCCAGCAGCACCGGTTTGGGGGGGCTGGGCGGCTACACCTTC
clone_size: NA; j_call: TRBJ2-2; d_call: NA; v_call: TRBV10-2; cdr3_aa: CASSSPPTNTGELFF; cdr3_nt: TGCGCCAGTTCTAGCCCGCCAACTAACACCGGGGAGCTGTTTTTT
clone_size: NA; j_call: TRBJ2-1; d_call: TRBD2; v_call: TRBV29-1; cdr3_aa: CSVRDAGDEQFF; cdr3_nt: TGCAGCGTCCGCGACGCGGGAGACGAGCAGTTCTTC
clone_size: NA; j_call: TRBJ1-5; d_call: NA; v_call: TRBV2; cdr3_aa: CASRQYSNQPQHF; cdr3_nt: TGTGCCAGCAGACAGTATAGCAATCAGCCCCAGCATTTT
clone_size: NA; j_call: TRBJ2-3; d_call: NA; v_call: TRBV5-1; cdr3_aa: CASRYLGTTSTDTQYF; cdr3_nt: TGCGCCAGCAGATATTTGGGGACAACCTCCACAGATACGCAGTATTTT
clone_size: NA; j_call: TRBJ1-1; d_call: NA; v_call: TRBV19; cdr3_aa: CATPRLLQTGGNTEAFF; cdr3_nt: TGTGCCACTCCAAGACTTCTCCAGACAGGTGGGAACACTGAAGCTTTCTTT
clone_size: few; j_call: TRBJ2-5; d_call: TRBD2; v_call: TRBV10-3; cdr3_aa: CAISESGTSGSIGETQYF; cdr3_nt: TGTGCCATCAGTGAGTCCGGGACTAGCGGGAGTATAGGAGAGACCCAGTACTTC
clone_size: NA; j_call: TRBJ1-2; d_call: NA; v_call: TRBV28; cdr3_aa: CASSLYRGNYGYTF; cdr3_nt: TGTGCCAGCAGTTTATATAGGGGTAACTATGGCTACACCTTC
clone_size: NA; j_call: TRBJ1-2; d_call: NA; v_call: TRBV28; cdr3_aa: CASSLPGTNYGYTF; cdr3_nt: TGTGCCAGCAGTTTACCGGGAACGAACTATGGCTACACCTTC
clone_size: many; j_call: TRBJ2-3; d_call: TRBD2; v_call: TRBV6-5; cdr3_aa: CASSYVSGGSTDTQYF; cdr3_nt: TGTGCCAGCAGTTACGTGTCGGGGGGTAGCACAGATACGCAGTATTTT
clone_size: NA; j_call: TRBJ2-3; d_call: NA; v_call: TRBV7-2; cdr3_aa: CASVPGATTDTQYF; cdr3_nt: TGTGCCAGCGTCCCGGGAGCAACCACAGATACGCAGTATTTT
clone_size: NA; j_call: TRBJ1-2; d_call: TRBD1; v_call: TRBV6-4; cdr3_aa: CASSAGTGYGYTF; cdr3_nt: TGTGCCAGCAGTGCCGGGACAGGCTATGGCTACACCTTC
clone_size: NA; j_call: TRBJ1-2; d_call: NA; v_call: TRBV2; cdr3_aa: CASSQLDYGYTF; cdr3_nt: TGTGCCAGCAGTCAGTTGGACTATGGCTACACCTTC
clone_size: once; j_call: TRBJ2-7; d_call: TRBD1; v_call: TRBV4-1; cdr3_aa: CASSPSTGTYEQYF; cdr3_nt: TGCGCCAGCAGCCCATCGACAGGGACCTACGAGCAGTACTTC
clone_size: NA; j_call: TRBJ1-3; d_call: TRBD1; v_call: TRBV11-2; cdr3_aa: CASSAGTGGRGNTIYF; cdr3_nt: TGTGCCAGCAGCGCCGGGACAGGGGGCCGGGGAAACACCATATATTTT
clone_size: NA; j_call: TRBJ2-7; d_call: TRBD1; v_call: TRBV7-2; cdr3_aa: CASSLAGTGNYEQYF; cdr3_nt: TGTGCCAGCAGCTTAGCTGGGACAGGTAACTACGAGCAGTACTTC
clone_size: NA; j_call: TRBJ2-7; d_call: NA; v_call: TRBV5-1; cdr3_aa: CASSQTTIEQYF; cdr3_nt: TGCGCCAGCAGTCAAACTACGATCGAGCAGTACTTC
clone_size: NA; j_call: TRBJ2-7; d_call: NA; v_call: TRBV30; cdr3_aa: CAGTRSSYEQYF; cdr3_nt: TGTGCCGGGACCAGGAGCTCCTACGAGCAGTACTTC
clone_size: NA; j_call: TRBJ2-7; d_call: NA; v_call: TRBV2; cdr3_aa: CANRRGMGFEQYF; cdr3_nt: TGTGCCAACAGAAGGGGGATGGGCTTCGAGCAGTACTTC